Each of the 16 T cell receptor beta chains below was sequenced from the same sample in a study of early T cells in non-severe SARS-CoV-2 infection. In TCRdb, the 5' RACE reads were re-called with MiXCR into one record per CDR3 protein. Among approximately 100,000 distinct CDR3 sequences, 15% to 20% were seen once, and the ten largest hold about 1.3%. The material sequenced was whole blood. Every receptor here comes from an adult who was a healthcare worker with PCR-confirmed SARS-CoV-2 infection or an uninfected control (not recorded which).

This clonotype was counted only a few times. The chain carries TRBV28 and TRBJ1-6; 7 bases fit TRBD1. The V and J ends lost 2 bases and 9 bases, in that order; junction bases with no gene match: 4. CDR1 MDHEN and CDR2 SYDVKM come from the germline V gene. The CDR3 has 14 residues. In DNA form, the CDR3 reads TGTGCCAGCAGTTTACCAGACAGGGCTTCACCCCTCCACTTT. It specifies CASSLPDRASPLHF.

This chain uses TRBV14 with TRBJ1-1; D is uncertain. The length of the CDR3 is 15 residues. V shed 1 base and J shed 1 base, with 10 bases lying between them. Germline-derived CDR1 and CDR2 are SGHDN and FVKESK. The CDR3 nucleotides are TGTGCCAGCAGCCAAGCCATATCAGGGAACACTGAAGCTTTCTTT. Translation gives CASSQAISGNTEAFF.

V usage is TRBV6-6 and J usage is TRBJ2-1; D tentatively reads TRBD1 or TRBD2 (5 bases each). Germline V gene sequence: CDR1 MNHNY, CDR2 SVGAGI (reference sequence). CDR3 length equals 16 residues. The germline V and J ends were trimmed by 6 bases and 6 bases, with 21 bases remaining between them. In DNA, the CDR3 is TGTGCCAGCAGGTATTTAATCGGGGCTTCCATCAATGAGCAGTTCTTC. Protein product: CASRYLIGASINEQFF.

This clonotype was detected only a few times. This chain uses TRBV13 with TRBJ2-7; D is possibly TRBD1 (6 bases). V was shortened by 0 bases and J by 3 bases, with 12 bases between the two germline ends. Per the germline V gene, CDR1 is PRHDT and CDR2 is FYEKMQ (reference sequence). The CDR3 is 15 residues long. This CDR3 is CASSLGQGEGYEQYF. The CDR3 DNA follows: TGTGCCAGCAGCTTAGGACAGGGAGAAGGCTACGAGCAGTACTTC.

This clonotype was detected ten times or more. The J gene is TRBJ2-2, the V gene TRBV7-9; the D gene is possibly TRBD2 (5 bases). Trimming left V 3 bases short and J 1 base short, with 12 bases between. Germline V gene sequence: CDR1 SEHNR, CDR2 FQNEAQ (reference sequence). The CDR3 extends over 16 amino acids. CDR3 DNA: TGTGCCAGCAGCTTGGGTGGAGGCAGGAACACCGGGGAGCTGTTTTTT. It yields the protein CASSLGGGRNTGELFF.

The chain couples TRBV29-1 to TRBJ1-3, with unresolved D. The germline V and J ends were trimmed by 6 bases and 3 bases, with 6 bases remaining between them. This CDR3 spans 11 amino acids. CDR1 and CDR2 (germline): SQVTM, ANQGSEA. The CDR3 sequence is CSVSLGNTIYF. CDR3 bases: TGCAGCGTATCCCTTGGAAACACCATATATTTT.

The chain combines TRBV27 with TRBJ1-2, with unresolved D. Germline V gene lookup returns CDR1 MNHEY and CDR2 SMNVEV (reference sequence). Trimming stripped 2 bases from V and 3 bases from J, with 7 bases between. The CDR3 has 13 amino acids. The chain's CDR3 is CASSLNQDYGYTF. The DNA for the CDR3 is TGTGCCAGCAGTTTAAATCAGGACTATGGCTACACCTTC.

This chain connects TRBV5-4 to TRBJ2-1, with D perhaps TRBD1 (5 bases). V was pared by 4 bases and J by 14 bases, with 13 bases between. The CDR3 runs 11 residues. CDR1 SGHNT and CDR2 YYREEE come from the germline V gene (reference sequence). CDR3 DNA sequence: TGTGCCAGCAGCGGATCGACCAGGGAGTTCTTC. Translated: CASSGSTREFF.

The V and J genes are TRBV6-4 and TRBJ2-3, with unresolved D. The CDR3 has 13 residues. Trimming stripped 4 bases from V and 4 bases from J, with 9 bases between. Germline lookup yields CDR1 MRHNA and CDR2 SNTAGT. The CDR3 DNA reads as TGTGCCAGCAGTGGTAAAGGGTCAGATACGCAGTATTTT. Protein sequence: CASSGKGSDTQYF.

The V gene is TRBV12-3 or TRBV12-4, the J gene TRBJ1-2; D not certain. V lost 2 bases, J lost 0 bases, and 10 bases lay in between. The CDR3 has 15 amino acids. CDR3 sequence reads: CASSLYITANYGYTF. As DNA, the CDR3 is TGTGCCAGCAGTTTATATATCACAGCTAACTATGGCTACACCTTC.

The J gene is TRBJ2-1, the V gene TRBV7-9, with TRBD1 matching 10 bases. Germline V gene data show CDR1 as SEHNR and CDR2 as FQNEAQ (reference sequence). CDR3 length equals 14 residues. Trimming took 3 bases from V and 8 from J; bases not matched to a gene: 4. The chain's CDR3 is CASSFSGTGDEQFF. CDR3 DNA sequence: TGTGCCAGCAGCTTTTCCGGGACAGGGGATGAGCAGTTCTTC.

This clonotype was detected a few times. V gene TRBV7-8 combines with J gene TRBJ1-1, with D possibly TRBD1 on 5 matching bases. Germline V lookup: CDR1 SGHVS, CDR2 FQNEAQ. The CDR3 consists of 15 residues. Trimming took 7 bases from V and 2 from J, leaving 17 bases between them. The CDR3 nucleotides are TGTGCCAGCACCCCCGTGGGGACCCACAACACTGAAGCTTTCTTT. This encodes CASTPVGTHNTEAFF.

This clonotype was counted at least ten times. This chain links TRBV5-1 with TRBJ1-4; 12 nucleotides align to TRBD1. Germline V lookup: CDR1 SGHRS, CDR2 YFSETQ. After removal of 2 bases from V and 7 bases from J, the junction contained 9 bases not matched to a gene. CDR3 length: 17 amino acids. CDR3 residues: CASSFTGTGGGSEKLFF. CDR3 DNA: TGCGCCAGCAGCTTTACCGGGACAGGGGGCGGTAGTGAAAAACTGTTTTTT.

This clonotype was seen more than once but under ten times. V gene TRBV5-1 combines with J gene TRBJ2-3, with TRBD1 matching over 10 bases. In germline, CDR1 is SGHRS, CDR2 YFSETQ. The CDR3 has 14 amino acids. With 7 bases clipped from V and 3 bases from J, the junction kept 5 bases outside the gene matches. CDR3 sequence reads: CASARDRGTDTQYF. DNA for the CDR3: TGCGCCAGCGCGAGGGACAGGGGTACAGATACGCAGTATTTT.

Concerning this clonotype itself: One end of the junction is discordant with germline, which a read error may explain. This chain's CDR3 is CSVSTRERLF. CDR3 nucleotides: TGCAGCGTTAGTACGAGGGAGAGGCTCTTC. The genes are TRBV29-1 and TRBJ2-1; D is perhaps TRBD2 (5 bases). CDR1 and CDR2 (germline): SQVTM, ANQGSEA. The CDR3 totals 10 residues.

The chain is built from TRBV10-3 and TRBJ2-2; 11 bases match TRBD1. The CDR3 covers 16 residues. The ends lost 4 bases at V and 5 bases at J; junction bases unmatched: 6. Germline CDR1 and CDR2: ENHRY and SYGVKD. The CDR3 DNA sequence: TGTGCCATCAGTGGAGCCGGGACAGGGGGAACCGGGGAGCTGTTTTTT. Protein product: CAISGAGTGGTGELFF.